The rows below give T cell receptor beta chains drawn from one sample of a study of T cells in localized non-small cell lung cancer. TCRdb's table, derived via immunoSEQ multiplex PCR, lists solely in-frame clones and lacks some. The sample holds 5,500 to 7,000 clones; roughly 41% are singletons and the top ten take less than 10%. Sequenced here: lung tumor tissue, sampled before any cancer treatment. The receptors here all came from a woman aged 40-70 years with stage II squamous cell lung carcinoma. Both conserved end residues are part of each CDR3. Each record gives: D gene, J gene, V gene, clone size, CDR3 DNA, CDR3 protein. The D gene is left open where the match is weak. Size values are once, few and many counts, or a class for expanded clones, and some rows have none.

TRBD1	TRBJ2-3	TRBV29-1	-	TGCAGCGTTTCCGGACAGGGCGTTGCGGATACGCAGTATTTT	CSVSGQGVADTQYF
TRBD1	TRBJ1-3	TRBV6-8	-	TGTGCCAGCTCGACAGGGGGTCTTGTAAACACCATATATTTT	CASSTGGLVNTIYF
TRBD1	TRBJ1-6	TRBV6-8	medium-sized	TGTGCCAGCAGTTCCCCAGGGGGGAGCTCCTATAATTCACCCCTCCACTTT	CASSSPGGSSYNSPLHF
-	TRBJ2-5	TRBV11-3	medium-sized	TGTGCCAGCACCTTCAGGGGGGACCGGCAAGAGACCCAGTACTTC	CASTFRGDRQETQYF
-	TRBJ1-2	TRBV6-8	medium-sized	TGTGCCAGCAGTGCGACAGGATCGGATGTCTATGGCTACACCTTC	CASSATGSDVYGYTF
TRBD2	TRBJ2-1	TRBV19	-	TGTGCCAGTAAAAGGCGGGAGCATACCTACAATGAGCAGTTCTTC	CASKRREHTYNEQFF
-	TRBJ1-2	TRBV19	-	TGTGCCAGTAGTGTCGGACTGCATGGCTACACCTTC	CASSVGLHGYTF
TRBD1	TRBJ1-5	TRBV28	-	TGTGCCAGCAGTAGTGTACCGTTTACAGGGGCACGAAATCAGCCCCAGCATTTT	CASSSVPFTGARNQPQHF
-	TRBJ1-1	TRBV12-5	-	TGTGCTAGTGGCCCGGGAGGGGTCACTGAAGCTTTCTTT	CASGPGGVTEAFF
-	TRBJ2-7	TRBV9	few	TGTGCCAGCAGGGAAGACGGGACACTTAATACCTACGAGCAGTACTTC	CASREDGTLNTYEQYF
-	TRBJ1-1	TRBV6-8	-	TGTGCCAGCAGTACCGAGGGGGGGACTGAAGCTTTCTTT	CASSTEGGTEAFF
-	TRBJ1-1	TRBV28	-	TGTGCCAGCAATAGGGGGGCGTCGAGGACTGAAGCTTTCTTT	CASNRGASRTEAFF
-	TRBJ1-5	TRBV30	-	TGTGCCTGGAGTAGTTCCGTAGGCCCCCAGCATTTT	CAWSSSVGPQHF
-	TRBJ1-3	TRBV30	-	TGTGCCTGGGACGGTCAGGGATCCCTCGTCTCTGGAAACACCATATATTTT	CAWDGQGSLVSGNTIYF
TRBD1	TRBJ2-7	TRBV9	few	TGTGCCAGCAGCGTAGATGAGGGGACAGCCGGCCTTGGGCAGTACTTC	CASSVDEGTAGLGQYF
-	TRBJ1-1	TRBV16	-	TGTGCCAGCAGCCAACTTACTGAAGCTTTCTTT	CASSQLTEAFF
TRBD1	TRBJ1-3	TRBV28	few	TGTGCCGGACAGGGGGCCTCTGGAAACACCATATATTTT	CAGQGASGNTIYF
TRBD2	TRBJ2-3	TRBV25-1	once	TGTGCCAGCAGCCCCGGACTAGCGGGGCTCACAGATACGCAGTATTTT	CASSPGLAGLTDTQYF
-	TRBJ2-3	TRBV18	-	TGTGCCAGCTCACCACCGGGGGGGCTTAGAGATACACAATATTTT	CASSPPGGLRDTQYF
TRBD2	TRBJ2-1	TRBV30	-	TGTGCCTGGAGTGTTAGGCTAGCGGATGAGCAGTTCTTC	CAWSVRLADEQFF
-	TRBJ1-2	TRBV6-8	-	TGTGCCAGCAGTGAGGGGGACGGTTTCTATGGCTACACCTTC	CASSEGDGFYGYTF
-	TRBJ1-1	TRBV18	few	TGTGCCAGCTCACCCCAAGGGTCGATGAACACTGAAGCTTTCTTT	CASSPQGSMNTEAFF
-	TRBJ1-1	TRBV19	-	TGTGCCAGTAGTTCGCCGGGCCCTCGGGCGGGCACTGAAGCTTTCTTT	CASSSPGPRAGTEAFF